This section outlines one T cell receptor (beta chain) sequence together with its context. This sample was included in a study of shared clonotypes between healthy human individuals. Sequenced by immunoSEQ multiplex PCR; TCRdb stores in-frame clones only, minus some. This repertoire shows 1,400,000 or so clones, about 98.5% found once; its top ten account for about 0.34%. The V segment lost 6 bases and the J segment 12 bases; nucleotides outside the gene matches: 13. Germline-derived CDR1 and CDR2 are MDHEN and SYDVKM. The CDR3 sequence is 13 residues long. The sample comprised naive CD4+ T cells sorted from blood. Subset indicated: CD45RA+ positively selected. J is TRBJ1-1 and V is TRBV28; the match to TRBD1 covers 7 bases. The clonotype was recovered from a man under 40 in good health. The CDR3 loop is CASRLTGALTTFF. CDR3 bases: TGTGCCAGCAGGCTAACAGGGGCGCTGACGACTTTCTTT.